The 5 T cell receptor beta chains below come from one sample, sequenced in a study of PD-1 blockade in classical Hodgkin lymphoma. Time point here: cycle 4 day 1 (C4D1), after five to seven weeks of nivolumab. No patient escaped relapse after autologous stem cell transplantation, and brentuximab vedotin exposure varied. Thawed PBMCs yielded CD4+ T cells through magnetic negative selection. Sequenced by immunoSEQ multiplex PCR; TCRdb stores in-frame clones only, minus some. The sample has approximately 28,000 clones; approximately 80% are singletons. Sequenced material: CD4+ T cells from blood, taken before the fourth cycle of nivolumab. The receptors derive from a human donor with classical Hodgkin lymphoma.

V usage is TRBV25-1 and J usage is TRBJ2-5, with TRBD2 matching 8 bases. V dropped 5 bases and J dropped 5; count of bases not matched to a gene: 4. The CDR3 loop spans 13 amino acids. In germline, CDR1 is MGHDK, CDR2 SYGVNS. CDR3 DNA: TGTGCCAGCAGTCGGACTAGCTTGGAGACCCAGTACTTC. Residues: CASSRTSLETQYF.

The rearrangement links TRBV5-1 to TRBJ1-1; D remains ambiguous. CDR1 is SGHRS, CDR2 YFSETQ, per germline. The CDR3 is 14 residues long. V lost 0 bases and J lost 4, with 10 bases in between. CDR3: CASSLEGLGTEAFF. The CDR3 DNA follows: TGCGCCAGCAGCTTGGAAGGGCTGGGCACTGAAGCTTTCTTT.

This chain joins TRBV5-5 and TRBJ2-1, with D perhaps TRBD2 (6 bases). The CDR3 is made up of 15 amino acids. The germline V gene has CDR1 SGHKS and CDR2 YYEKEE (reference sequence). V lost 0 bases and J lost 3, with 10 bases in between. CDR3 bases: TGTGCCAGCAGCTTGGACTCGGGGGACTACAATGAGCAGTTCTTC. It encodes CASSLDSGDYNEQFF.

This chain joins TRBV6-5 and TRBJ2-5, with D perhaps TRBD1 (6 bases). The germline V and J ends were trimmed by 6 bases and 1 base, with 15 bases remaining between them. Germline V gene lookup returns CDR1 MNHEY and CDR2 SVGAGI. The CDR3 runs 15 residues. CDR3: CASSPGWGLQETQYF. The CDR3 region has the DNA TGTGCCAGCAGCCCCGGTTGGGGGCTCCAAGAGACCCAGTACTTC.

The V call is TRBV19, the J call TRBJ2-7, with D unclear. The CDR3 runs 13 residues. Germline values: CDR1 LNHDA, CDR2 SQIVND (reference sequence). The ends were cut back, 0 bases at V and 4 bases at J, with 7 bases in the middle. In DNA form, the CDR3 reads TGTGCCAGTAGTATAGATAACAGTTACGAGCAGTACTTC. Translation: CASSIDNSYEQYF.